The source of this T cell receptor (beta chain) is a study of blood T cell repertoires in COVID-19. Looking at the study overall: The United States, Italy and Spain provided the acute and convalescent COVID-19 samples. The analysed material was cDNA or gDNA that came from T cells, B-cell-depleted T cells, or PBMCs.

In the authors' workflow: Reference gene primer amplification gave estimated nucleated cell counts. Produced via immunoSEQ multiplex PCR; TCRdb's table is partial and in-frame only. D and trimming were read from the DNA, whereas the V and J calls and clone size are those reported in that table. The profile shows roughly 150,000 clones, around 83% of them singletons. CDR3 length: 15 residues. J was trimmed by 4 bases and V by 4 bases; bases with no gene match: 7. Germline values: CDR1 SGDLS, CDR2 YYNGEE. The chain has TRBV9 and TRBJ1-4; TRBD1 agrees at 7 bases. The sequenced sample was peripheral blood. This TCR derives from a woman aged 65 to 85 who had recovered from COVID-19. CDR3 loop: CASSRSGDSNEKLFF. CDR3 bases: TGTGCCAGCAGCAGGTCCGGGGACAGTAATGAAAAACTGTTTTTT.